Listed below are T cell receptor beta chains from one sample, sequenced in a study of shared clonotypes between healthy human individuals. Sequenced by immunoSEQ multiplex PCR; TCRdb stores in-frame clones only, minus some. Here the sample spans 2 million to 2.5 million clones, roughly 90% being singletons. Material: naive CD4+ T cells from PBMCs. The source is a man between 18 and 29 years old in good health. Some clones in this sample may be carry-over from other donors' samples. Both conserved end residues are part of each CDR3. D genes are given only for firm matches. Clone size is given for some rows only: seen once, a few or many times, or a class if the clone is expanded.

j_call	v_call	clone_size	d_call	cdr3_aa	cdr3_nt
TRBJ1-2	TRBV2	-	-	CASIGGNYGYTF	TGTGCCAGCATAGGCGGCAACTATGGCTACACCTTC
TRBJ2-1	TRBV7-9	-	-	CACKGSHEQFF	TGTGCCTGCAAGGGTTCCCATGAGCAGTTCTTC
TRBJ2-3	TRBV7-3	-	TRBD2	CASSLMVRLAVTDTQYF	TGTGCCAGCAGCTTAATGGTGCGGCTAGCGGTCACAGATACGCAGTATTTT
TRBJ1-2	TRBV28	-	TRBD1	CASSFTAGQGRGYTF	TGTGCCAGCAGTTTTACAGCGGGACAGGGGCGCGGCTACACCTTC
TRBJ2-7	TRBV15	-	-	CATSRDNSGYEQYF	TGTGCCACCAGCAGAGATAATTCTGGCTACGAGCAGTACTTC
TRBJ2-1	TRBV11-2	-	TRBD2	CASSLILAGEGNEQFF	TGTGCCAGCAGCTTAATACTAGCGGGAGAGGGAAATGAGCAGTTCTTC
TRBJ1-1	TRBV18	-	-	CASSPSTLTEAFF	TGTGCCAGCTCACCAAGTACCTTAACTGAAGCTTTCTTT
TRBJ1-1	TRBV15	-	TRBD1	CATSRFDRAWNTEAFF	TGTGCCACCAGCCGCTTTGACAGGGCTTGGAACACTGAAGCTTTCTTT
TRBJ2-1	TRBV12-5	-	TRBD2	CASALGTSGSNEQFF	TGTGCTAGTGCCCTGGGGACTAGCGGGAGCAATGAGCAGTTCTTC
TRBJ2-7	TRBV2	-	-	CASSVQGDWMAGEQYF	TGTGCCAGCAGTGTACAAGGGGACTGGATGGCGGGGGAGCAGTACTTC
TRBJ2-7	TRBV25-1	-	TRBD2	CASSRPGASGRNEQYF	TGTGCCAGCAGCCGCCCTGGCGCTAGCGGGAGGAACGAGCAGTACTTC
TRBJ2-1	TRBV6-5	-	TRBD2	CASSYRSGKWSNEQFF	TGTGCCAGCAGTTACCGGAGCGGGAAATGGTCCAATGAGCAGTTCTTC
TRBJ2-3	TRBV5-6	once	TRBD2	CASSPGTSFIDTQYF	TGTGCCAGCAGCCCCGGGACTAGCTTTATAGATACGCAGTATTTT
TRBJ1-4	TRBV4-3	-	-	CASSVNPGMEKKLFF	TGCGCCAGCAGCGTTAACCCAGGGATGGAAAAAAAACTGTTTTTT
TRBJ2-1	TRBV4-1	-	TRBD2	CASSQGPSGKTYNEQFF	TGCGCCAGCAGCCAAGGGCCTAGCGGGAAAACTTACAATGAGCAGTTCTTC
TRBJ2-7	TRBV4-2	-	TRBD1	CASTQGGTGVYEQYF	TGTGCCAGCACCCAGGGAGGGACAGGGGTCTACGAGCAGTACTTC
TRBJ1-1	TRBV5-1	few	-	CASSPGWDTEAFF	TGCGCCAGCAGCCCGGGATGGGACACTGAAGCTTTCTTT
TRBJ2-1	TRBV2	-	TRBD1	CATHGTGGKGNEQFF	TGTGCCACCCACGGGACAGGGGGCAAGGGGAATGAGCAGTTCTTC
TRBJ2-1	TRBV6-1	-	TRBD2	CASSDIAGFSYNEQFF	TGTGCCAGCAGTGATATAGCGGGGTTCTCCTACAATGAGCAGTTCTTC
TRBJ1-2	TRBV11-2	-	-	CASSLGDSNYGYTF	TGTGCCAGCAGCTTAGGTGACAGTAACTATGGCTACACCTTC
TRBJ2-2	TRBV10-2	-	-	CASITQSPKVGELFF	TGCGCCAGCATTACACAGAGCCCAAAGGTCGGGGAGCTGTTTTTT
TRBJ2-7	TRBV5-4	-	-	CASSSPRNPAGEQYF	TGTGCCAGCAGCTCCCCTCGAAATCCAGCAGGCGAGCAGTACTTC
TRBJ1-1	TRBV19	-	-	CASSTGMNTEAFF	TGTGCCAGTAGTACGGGGATGAACACTGAAGCTTTCTTT
TRBJ2-1	TRBV19	-	TRBD2	CASNPGLAGGEQFF	TGTGCCAGTAATCCGGGACTAGCGGGAGGGGAGCAGTTCTTC
TRBJ2-3	TRBV15	-	TRBD1	CATSRRDRGTDTQYF	TGTGCCACCAGCAGACGGGACAGGGGTACAGATACGCAGTATTTT
TRBJ2-7	TRBV10-3	-	-	CAISESGGYYEQYF	TGTGCCATCAGTGAGTCTGGGGGCTATTACGAGCAGTACTTC
TRBJ1-1	TRBV7-8	-	TRBD1	CASSVTGGSNTEAFF	TGTGCCAGCAGCGTGACAGGGGGCTCGAACACTGAAGCTTTCTTT
TRBJ1-3	TRBV7-9	-	TRBD1	CASTRDSSGNTIYF	TGTGCCAGCACCCGGGACAGCTCTGGAAACACCATATATTTT
TRBJ1-2	TRBV6-1	-	-	CASSEVRYYGYTF	TGTGCCAGCAGTGAAGTGAGGTACTATGGCTACACCTTC
TRBJ2-7	TRBV5-6	-	-	CAGSHRTASYEQYF	TGTGCCGGCAGCCACCGGACAGCCTCCTACGAGCAGTACTTC
TRBJ2-2	TRBV7-3	-	TRBD2	CASSLRLAGDTGELFF	TGTGCCAGCAGCTTAAGGCTAGCGGGAGACACCGGGGAGCTGTTTTTT
TRBJ2-1	TRBV29-1	once	-	CSVEPSQTYNEQFF	TGCAGCGTTGAACCGTCTCAGACCTACAATGAGCAGTTCTTC
TRBJ2-2	TRBV19	-	TRBD1	CASSRQGTGELFF	TGTGCCAGTAGTAGACAGGGAACGGGGGAGCTGTTTTTT
TRBJ2-4	TRBV29-1	-	TRBD2	CSVALMGGNKAKNIQYF	TGCAGCGTCGCCCTTATGGGAGGGAACAAAGCCAAAAACATTCAGTACTTC
TRBJ1-2	TRBV30	-	-	CAWSSGFGYTF	TGTGCCTGGAGCTCGGGCTTCGGCTACACCTTC
TRBJ1-1	TRBV18	-	-	CASSPPGVTEAFF	TGTGCCAGCTCACCACCCGGGGTCACTGAAGCTTTCTTT
TRBJ2-2	TRBV25-1	-	-	CASSESGATGELFF	TGTGCCAGCAGTGAATCGGGGGCCACCGGGGAGCTGTTTTTT
TRBJ1-5	TRBV18	-	-	CASSPPGAAQPQHF	TGTGCCAGTTCACCACCAGGGGCCGCTCAGCCCCAGCATTTT
TRBJ2-1	TRBV2	-	TRBD2	CASIRLAGANSYNEQFF	TGTGCCAGCATCCGACTAGCGGGAGCAAATTCGTACAATGAGCAGTTCTTC
TRBJ2-3	TRBV30	-	-	CAWSSWQGSGGTDTQYF	TGTGCCTGGAGTTCGTGGCAGGGGAGTGGAGGAACAGATACGCAGTATTTT
TRBJ1-6	TRBV30	-	TRBD1	CAWSDLTGRALHF	TGTGCCTGGAGCGACCTGACAGGGAGGGCCCTCCACTTT
TRBJ2-3	TRBV14	-	-	CASSQVNSYTDTQYF	TGTGCCAGCAGCCAAGTGAACTCGTACACAGATACGCAGTATTTT
TRBJ2-1	TRBV12-5	-	-	CASGLSSGGPGEQFF	TGTGCTAGTGGTTTGAGTTCGGGGGGCCCGGGGGAGCAGTTCTTC
TRBJ2-7	TRBV6-5	-	-	CASSYSHEQYF	TGTGCCAGCAGTTACTCCCACGAGCAGTACTTC
TRBJ2-7	TRBV28	once	TRBD2	CASSPGGGSYEQYF	TGTGCCAGCTCCCCGGGCGGGGGTTCCTACGAGCAGTACTTC